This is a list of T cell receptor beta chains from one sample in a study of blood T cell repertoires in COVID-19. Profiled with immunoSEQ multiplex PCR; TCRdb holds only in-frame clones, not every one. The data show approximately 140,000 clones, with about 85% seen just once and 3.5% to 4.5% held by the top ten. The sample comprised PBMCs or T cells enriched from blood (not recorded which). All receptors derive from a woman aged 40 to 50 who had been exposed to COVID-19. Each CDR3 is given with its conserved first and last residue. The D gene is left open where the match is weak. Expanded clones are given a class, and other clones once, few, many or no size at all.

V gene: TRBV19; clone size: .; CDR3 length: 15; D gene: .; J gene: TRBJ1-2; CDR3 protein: CASSQGGDANYGYTF; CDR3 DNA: TGTGCCAGTAGCCAGGGAGGGGATGCTAACTATGGCTACACCTTC
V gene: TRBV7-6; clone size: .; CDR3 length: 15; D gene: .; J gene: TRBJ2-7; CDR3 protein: CASSLEQVGPYEQYF; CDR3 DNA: TGTGCCAGCAGCTTAGAGCAGGTTGGCCCCTACGAGCAGTACTTC
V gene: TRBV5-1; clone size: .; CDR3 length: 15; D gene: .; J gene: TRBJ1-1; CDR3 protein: CASSLPGLRDTEAFF; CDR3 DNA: TGCGCCAGCAGCCTACCGGGACTGAGGGACACTGAAGCTTTCTTT
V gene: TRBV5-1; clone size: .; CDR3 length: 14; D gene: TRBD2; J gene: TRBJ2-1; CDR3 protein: CASSASSGFDEQFF; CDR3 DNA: TGCGCCAGCAGCGCGTCTAGCGGGTTTGATGAGCAGTTCTTC
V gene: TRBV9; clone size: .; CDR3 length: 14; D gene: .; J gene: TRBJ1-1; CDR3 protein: CASSVTPGGTEAFF; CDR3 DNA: TGTGCCAGCAGCGTAACCCCGGGAGGTACTGAAGCTTTCTTT
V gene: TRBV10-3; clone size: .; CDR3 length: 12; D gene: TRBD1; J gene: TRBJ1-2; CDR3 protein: CAISERDSLYTF; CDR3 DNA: TGTGCCATCAGTGAGCGGGACAGCCTTTACACCTTC
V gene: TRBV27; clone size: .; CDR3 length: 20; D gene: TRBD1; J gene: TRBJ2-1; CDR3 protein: CASTQPRARNMDRSYNEQFF; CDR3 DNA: TGTGCCAGCACCCAACCCCGGGCCCGGAATATGGACAGGTCCTACAATGAGCAGTTCTTC
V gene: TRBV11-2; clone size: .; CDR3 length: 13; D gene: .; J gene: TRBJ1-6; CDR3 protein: CASSGEGNSPLHF; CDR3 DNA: TGTGCCAGCAGCGGAGAGGGTAATTCACCCCTCCACTTT
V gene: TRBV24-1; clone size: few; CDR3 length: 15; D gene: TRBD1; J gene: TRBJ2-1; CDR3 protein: CATSYGTGVNNEQFF; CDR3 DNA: TGTGCCACCAGTTACGGGACAGGGGTCAACAATGAGCAGTTCTTC
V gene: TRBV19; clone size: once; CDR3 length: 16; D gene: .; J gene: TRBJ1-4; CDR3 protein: CASSISFRNRAEKLFF; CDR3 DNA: TGTGCCAGTAGTATATCCTTCCGGAACAGGGCTGAAAAACTGTTTTTT
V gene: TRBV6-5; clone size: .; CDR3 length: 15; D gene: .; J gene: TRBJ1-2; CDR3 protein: CASSYLSGLNYGHTF; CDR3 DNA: TGTGCCAGCAGTTATCTGTCAGGGTTGAACTATGGCCACACCTTC
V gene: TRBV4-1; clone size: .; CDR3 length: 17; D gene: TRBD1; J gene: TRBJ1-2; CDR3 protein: CASSQEGDRVPNYGYTF; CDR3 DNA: TGCGCCAGCAGCCAAGAAGGAGACAGGGTCCCAAACTATGGCTACACCTTC
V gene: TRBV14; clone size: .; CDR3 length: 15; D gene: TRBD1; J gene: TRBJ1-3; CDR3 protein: CASSPGGWSGNTIYF; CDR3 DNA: TGTGCCAGCAGCCCAGGGGGCTGGTCAGGAAACACCATATATTTT
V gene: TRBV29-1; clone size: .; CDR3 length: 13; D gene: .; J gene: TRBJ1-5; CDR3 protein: CSVATGNLQPQHF; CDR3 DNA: TGCAGCGTTGCAACAGGGAATCTTCAGCCCCAGCATTTT
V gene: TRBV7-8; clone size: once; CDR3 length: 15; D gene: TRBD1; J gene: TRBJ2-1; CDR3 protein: CASSPGTGGFNEQFF; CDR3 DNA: TGTGCCAGCAGCCCCGGGACAGGGGGCTTCAATGAGCAGTTCTTC
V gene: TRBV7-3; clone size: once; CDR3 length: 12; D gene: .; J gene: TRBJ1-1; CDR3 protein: CASSLDRIEAFF; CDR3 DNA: TGTGCCAGCAGCCTCGACAGGATCGAAGCTTTCTTT
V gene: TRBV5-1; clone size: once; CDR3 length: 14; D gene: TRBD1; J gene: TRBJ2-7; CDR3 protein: CASSSDRGYYEQYF; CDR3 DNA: TGCGCCAGCAGCTCCGACAGGGGATACTACGAGCAGTACTTC
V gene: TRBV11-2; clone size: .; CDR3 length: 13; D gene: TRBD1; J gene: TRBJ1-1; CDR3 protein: CASSPGTGDEAFF; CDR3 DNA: TGTGCCAGCAGCCCCGGGACAGGGGACGAAGCTTTCTTT
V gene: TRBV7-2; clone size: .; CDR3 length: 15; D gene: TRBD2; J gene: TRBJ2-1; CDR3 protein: CASSLDSGMVNEQFF; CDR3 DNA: TGTGCCAGCAGCTTAGATAGCGGGATGGTGAATGAGCAGTTCTTC
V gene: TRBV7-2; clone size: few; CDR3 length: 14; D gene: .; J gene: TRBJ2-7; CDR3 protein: CASSPRHSFYEQYF; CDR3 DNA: TGTGCCAGCAGTCCCAGGCACAGCTTCTACGAGCAGTACTTC
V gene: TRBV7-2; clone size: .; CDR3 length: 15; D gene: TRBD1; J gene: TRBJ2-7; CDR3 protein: CASSFLPGQGWEQYF; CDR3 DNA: TGTGCCAGCAGCTTCCTACCGGGACAGGGGTGGGAGCAGTACTTC
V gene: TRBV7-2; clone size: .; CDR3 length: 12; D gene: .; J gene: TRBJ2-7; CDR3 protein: CASSFIEGEQYF; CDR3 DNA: TGTGCCAGCTCCTTTATAGAGGGCGAGCAGTACTTC
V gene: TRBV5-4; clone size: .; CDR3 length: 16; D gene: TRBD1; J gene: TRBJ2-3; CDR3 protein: CASSLGGRGQPDTQYF; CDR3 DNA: TGTGCCAGCAGCTTGGGTGGCAGGGGGCAGCCAGATACGCAGTATTTT
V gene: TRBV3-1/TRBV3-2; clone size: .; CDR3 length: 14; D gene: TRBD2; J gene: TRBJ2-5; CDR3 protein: CASSIPGGQETQYF; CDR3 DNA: TGTGCCAGCAGCATACCGGGGGGGCAAGAGACCCAGTACTTC
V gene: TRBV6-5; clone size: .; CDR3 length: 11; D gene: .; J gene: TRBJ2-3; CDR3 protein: CASRGPDTQYF; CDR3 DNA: TGTGCCAGCAGGGGCCCAGATACGCAGTATTTT
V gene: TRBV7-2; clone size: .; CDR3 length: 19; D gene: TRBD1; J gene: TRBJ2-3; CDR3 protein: CASSFFGRTGVLSTDTQYF; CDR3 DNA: TGTGCCAGCAGCTTTTTTGGCCGGACAGGGGTTTTGAGCACAGATACGCAGTATTTT
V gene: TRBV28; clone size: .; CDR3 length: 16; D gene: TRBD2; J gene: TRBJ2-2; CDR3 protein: CASSLWAAGGARELFF; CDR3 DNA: TGTGCCAGCAGTTTATGGGCGGCGGGGGGGGCCAGGGAGCTGTTTTTT
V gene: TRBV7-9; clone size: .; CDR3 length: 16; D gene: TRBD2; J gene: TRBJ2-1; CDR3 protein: CASSSETSGTYNEQFF; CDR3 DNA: TGTGCCAGCAGCTCCGAGACTAGCGGGACCTACAATGAGCAGTTCTTC
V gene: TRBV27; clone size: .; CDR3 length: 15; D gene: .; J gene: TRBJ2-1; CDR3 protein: CASSLRVAAYNEQFF; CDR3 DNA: TGTGCCAGCAGTTTACGCGTCGCAGCGTACAATGAGCAGTTCTTC
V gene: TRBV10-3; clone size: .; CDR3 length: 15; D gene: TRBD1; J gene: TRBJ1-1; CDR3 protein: CAISSRDRANTEAFF; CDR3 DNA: TGTGCCATCAGTAGCAGAGACAGGGCGAACACTGAAGCTTTCTTT
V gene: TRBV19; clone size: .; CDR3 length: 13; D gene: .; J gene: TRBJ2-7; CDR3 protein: CASSTGVGFEQYF; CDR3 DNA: TGTGCCAGTAGTACAGGGGTAGGCTTCGAGCAGTACTTC
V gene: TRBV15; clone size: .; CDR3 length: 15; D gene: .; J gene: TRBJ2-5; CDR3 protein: CATSRPLDLEETQYF; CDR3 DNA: TGTGCCACCAGCAGACCCCTGGATTTGGAGGAGACCCAGTACTTC
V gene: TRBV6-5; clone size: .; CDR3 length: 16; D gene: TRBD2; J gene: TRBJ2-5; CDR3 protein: CASSWGLAGRRETQYF; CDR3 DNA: TGTGCCAGCAGTTGGGGACTAGCGGGAAGACGAGAGACCCAGTACTTC
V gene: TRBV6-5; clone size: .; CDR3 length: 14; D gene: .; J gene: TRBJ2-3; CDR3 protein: CASSYIRAPDTQYF; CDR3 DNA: TGTGCCAGCAGTTACATCAGGGCCCCAGATACGCAGTATTTT
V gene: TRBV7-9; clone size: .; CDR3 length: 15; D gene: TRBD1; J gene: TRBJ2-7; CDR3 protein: CASSSWDRGTYEQYF; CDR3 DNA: TGTGCCAGCAGCTCGTGGGACAGGGGGACCTACGAGCAGTACTTC
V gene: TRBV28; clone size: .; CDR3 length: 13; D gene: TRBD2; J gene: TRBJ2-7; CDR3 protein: CASSDGGRDEQYF; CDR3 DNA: TGTGCCAGCAGTGACGGAGGGAGGGACGAGCAGTACTTC
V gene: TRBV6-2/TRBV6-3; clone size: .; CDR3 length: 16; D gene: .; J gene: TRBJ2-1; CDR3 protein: CASSSVGGNSYNEQFF; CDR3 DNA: TGTGCCAGCAGCTCAGTTGGGGGCAACTCCTACAATGAGCAGTTCTTC
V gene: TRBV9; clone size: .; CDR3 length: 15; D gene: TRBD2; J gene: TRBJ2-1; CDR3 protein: CASSTLAGDSNEQFF; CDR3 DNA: TGTGCCAGCAGCACCCTAGCGGGGGACTCCAATGAGCAGTTCTTC
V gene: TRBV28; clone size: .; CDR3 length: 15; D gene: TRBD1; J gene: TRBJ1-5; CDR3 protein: CASSPVTGGNQPQHF; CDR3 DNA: TGTGCCAGCAGTCCGGTAACAGGGGGGAATCAGCCCCAGCATTTT
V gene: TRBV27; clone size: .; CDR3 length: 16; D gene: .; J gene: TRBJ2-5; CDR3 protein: CASSPPSDYTGETQYF; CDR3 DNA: TGTGCCAGCAGTCCTCCAAGCGACTATACTGGAGAGACCCAGTACTTC
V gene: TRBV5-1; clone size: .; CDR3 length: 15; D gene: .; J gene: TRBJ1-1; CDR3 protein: CASSPNRGMNTEAFF; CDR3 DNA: TGCGCCAGCAGCCCAAACCGGGGGATGAACACTGAAGCTTTCTTT
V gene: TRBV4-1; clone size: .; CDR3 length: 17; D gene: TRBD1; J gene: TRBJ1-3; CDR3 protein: CASSQGPQTGNRNTIYF; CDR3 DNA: TGCGCCAGCAGCCAAGGTCCCCAGACAGGGAATAGAAACACCATATATTTT